This T cell receptor (beta chain) comes out of a study of Ad26.COV2.S vaccination and SARS-CoV-2 variants. Measured with immunoSEQ multiplex PCR; TCRdb has only the in-frame clones, and not every one. The profile shows approximately 400,000 clones, approximately 90% of them singletons. On this clone: Its antigen is unidentified.

Study-level results: The TCR breadth and depth analyses may have understated or missed part of the total T cell responses. For non-spike TCRs, breadth in vaccine recipients resembled that in placebo recipients. CD8+ and CD4+ T cells specific for spike reportedly responded with substantial breadth after vaccination.

The CDR3 extends over 13 amino acids. Germline assignment: CDR1 SGHDT and CDR2 YYEEEE. Trimming removed 4 bases from V and 8 bases from J; junction bases left unmatched: 7. The V call is TRBV5-6, the J call TRBJ1-2; 8 bases fit TRBD1. The source of this sequence is a human donor who had recovered from COVID-19. The input for sequencing was peripheral blood, taken after recovery from COVID-19. DNA of the CDR3: TGTGCCAGCAGCACTCAGGACAGGGAGGGCTACACCTTC. Protein: CASSTQDREGYTF.